The entry that follows covers one T cell receptor beta chain sequence. The data stem from a study of blood T cell repertoires in COVID-19. Study overall: Material from acute and convalescent COVID-19 was sourced from the United States, Italy and Spain. Sources were T cells, B-cell-depleted T cells, or PBMCs; the material itself was cDNA or gDNA.

The CDR3 consists of 12 residues. The V gene's germline CDR1 is SEHNR and CDR2 FQNEAQ (reference sequence). Trimming removed 5 bases from V and 1 base from J, with 5 bases in between. Enrollment of patients from Seattle took place during active infection, with longitudinal follow-up. Data came from immunoSEQ multiplex PCR; TCRdb stores just in-frame clones and leaves some out. The repertoire holds about 300,000 clones, with 90% as singletons. The V gene is TRBV7-9, the J gene TRBJ1-2, with no clear D. Sequencing was done on a sample of peripheral blood. The sequence was obtained from a woman in her 30s with COVID-19, enrolled during active disease. CDR3 loop: CASSRDNYGYTF. The CDR3 DNA is TGTGCCAGCAGCAGAGATAACTATGGCTACACCTTC.